Sequencing of this T cell receptor (beta chain) was carried out in a study of Graves' ophthalmopathy and Graves' hyperthyroidism. For the study at large: Researchers obtained peripheral blood at initial diagnosis, before any treatment had begun.

RNA transcripts yielded amplified TCR beta CDR3 regions. Investigators did first-round RT-PCR with HTBI primers, then second-round multiplex PCR. MiXCR was run by TCRdb on the multiplex PCR reads, yielding one entry per CDR3 protein. The sample includes about 700,000 distinct CDR3 sequences, just over 40% of them seen just once. Whole-study findings and limits: The majority of expanded thyroid clonotypes above 0.001 frequency also occurred in blood.

On this clonotype itself: Its antigen remains unidentified. Sequence at one end of the junction differs from germline and may be a read error.

The length of the CDR3 is 13 residues. Germline assignment: CDR1 SNHLY and CDR2 FYNNEI. Disease in donors with ophthalmopathy had moderate-to-severe activity, CAS ≥3, NOSPECS ≥4 and under 3 months' duration. Other autoimmune diseases, uncontrolled infections, pregnancy or lactation excluded patients from enrollment. The sequenced sample consisted of peripheral blood. J is TRBJ1-5 and V is TRBV2, with D perhaps matching TRBD1 (5 bases). The TCR originated in an adult man with Graves' ophthalmopathy. The CDR3 is CTSRRGREQPQHF. CDR3 nucleotide sequence: TGTACCAGCAGACGGGGGAGGGAACAGCCCCAGCATTTT.